The 9 T cell receptor beta chains below come from one sample, sequenced in a study of blood T cell repertoires in COVID-19. Generated by immunoSEQ multiplex PCR, the TCRdb table keeps only in-frame clones and is missing some. Of roughly 670,000 clones listed, about 87% are singletons. Sequencing was performed on peripheral blood. Receptors originate from a woman between 18 and 29 years old with acute or convalescent COVID-19.

V and J are TRBV12-3 or TRBV12-4 and TRBJ1-1, with a tentative D call TRBD1 (6 bases). This CDR3 spans 11 amino acids. Trimming removed 9 bases at V and 12 bases at J, with 17 bases between. The CDR3 DNA is TGTGCCAGTAATAGGCCCCAGGGGCCTTTCTTT. Encoded protein: CASNRPQGPFF.

The gene calls are TRBV19 and TRBJ1-6; maybe TRBD1 (5 bases). CDR1 and CDR2 from the germline V gene are LNHDA and SQIVND (reference sequence). V lost 5 bases to trimming and J lost 4 bases, with 18 bases between them. CDR3 length: 17 residues. CDR3 sequence reads: CASSLYDRDSYNSPLHF. CDR3 DNA: TGTGCCAGTAGTTTATACGACAGAGACAGTTATAATTCACCCCTCCACTTT.

This clone appeared a few times. The V and J genes are TRBV7-9 and TRBJ2-7; 7 bases fit TRBD1. With 4 bases clipped from V and 2 bases from J, the junction kept 2 bases outside the gene matches. The CDR3 loop spans 13 amino acids. Germline CDR1 SEHNR, CDR2 FQNEAQ (reference sequence). The CDR3 DNA follows: TGTGCCAGCAGCTCGGACAGGACCTACGAGCAGTACTTC. Translating gives CASSSDRTYEQYF.

This rearrangement joins TRBV13 to TRBJ1-1; maybe TRBD1 (6 bases). Deletions cut 5 bases from V and 10 bases from J, with 26 bases between. The V gene's germline CDR1 is PRHDT and CDR2 FYEKMQ (reference sequence). The CDR3 covers 16 residues. CDR3: CASSPHSGTLIITAFF. CDR3 sequence (DNA): TGTGCCAGCAGCCCCCACTCCGGGACACTGATCATCACAGCTTTCTTT.

The V call is TRBV29-1, the J call TRBJ1-1; 8 positions agree with TRBD1. The germline CDR1 and CDR2 sequences are SQVTM and ANQGSEA. Trimming took 7 bases from V and 7 from J; bases not matched to a gene: 2. This CDR3 is 10 amino acids long. In nucleotides, the CDR3 is TGCAGCGCCGGACAGGGTGAAGCTTTCTTT. It is translated as CSAGQGEAFF.

V gene TRBV5-5 combines with J gene TRBJ1-6; D gene unclear. The CDR3 runs to 15 residues. CDR1 and CDR2 (germline): SGHKS, YYEKEE (reference sequence). V lost 3 bases and J 6 bases, leaving 13 bases between the germline ends. The CDR3 sequence is CASSSTAGLNSPLHF. CDR3 coding DNA: TGTGCCAGCAGCTCCACAGCCGGTCTTAATTCACCCCTCCACTTT.

The J gene is TRBJ1-6, the V gene TRBV3-1 (or the pseudogene TRBV3-2); D is perhaps TRBD1 (6 bases). Germline CDR1 is LGHDT and CDR2 is YNNKEL (reference sequence). CDR3 length equals 15 residues. V was pared by 3 bases and J by 7 bases, with 13 bases between. CDR3 region: CASSHIQGLNSPLHF. In nucleotides, the CDR3 is TGTGCCAGCAGCCATATACAGGGTTTAAATTCACCCCTCCACTTT.

The rearrangement uses TRBV7-9 and TRBJ1-2; 9 bases line up with TRBD1. The CDR3 is 15 amino acids. The J segment lost 4 bases and the V segment lost 7 bases, leaving 10 bases of the junction unmatched. Germline lookup yields CDR1 SEHNR and CDR2 FQNEAQ (reference sequence). CDR3 DNA sequence: TGTGCCAGCATTCACCTCCGGGACAGGGCCTATGGCTACACCTTC. Residues: CASIHLRDRAYGYTF. The complete variable domain, with remaining parts taken from reference TRBV7-9 and TRBJ1-2, reads DTGVSQNPRHKITKRGQNVTFRCDPISEHNRLYWYRQTLGQGPEFLTYFQNEAQLEKSRLLSDRFSAERPKGSFSTLEIQRTEQGDSAMYLCASIHLRDRAYGYTFGSGTRLTVV.

The genes are TRBV4-3 and TRBJ2-1; 7 bases are shared with TRBD2. CDR3 length equals 15 residues. V lost 1 base and J lost 4; bases outside the gene matches: 4. Germline CDR1 LGHNA, CDR2 YSLEER. CDR3 region: CASSQGSGAYNEQFF. The CDR3 DNA sequence: TGCGCCAGCAGCCAAGGAAGCGGGGCATACAATGAGCAGTTCTTC.